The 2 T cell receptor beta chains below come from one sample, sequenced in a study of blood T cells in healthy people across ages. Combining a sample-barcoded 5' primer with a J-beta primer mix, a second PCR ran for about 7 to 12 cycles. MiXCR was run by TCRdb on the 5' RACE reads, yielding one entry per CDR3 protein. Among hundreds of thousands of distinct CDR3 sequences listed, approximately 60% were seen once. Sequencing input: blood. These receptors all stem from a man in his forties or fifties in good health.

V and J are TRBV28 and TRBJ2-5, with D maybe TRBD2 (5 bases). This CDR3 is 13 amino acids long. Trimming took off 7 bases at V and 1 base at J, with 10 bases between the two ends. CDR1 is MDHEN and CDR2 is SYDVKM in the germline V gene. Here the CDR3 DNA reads TGTGCCAGCATAGAGGGTAGCCAAGAGACCCAGTACTTC. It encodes CASIEGSQETQYF.

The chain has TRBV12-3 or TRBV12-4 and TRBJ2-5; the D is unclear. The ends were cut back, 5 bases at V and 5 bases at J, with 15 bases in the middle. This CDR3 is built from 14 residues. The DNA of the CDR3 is TGTGCCAGCAGTCCAAGCCCACCCGGGGAGACCCAGTACTTC. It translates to CASSPSPPGETQYF.